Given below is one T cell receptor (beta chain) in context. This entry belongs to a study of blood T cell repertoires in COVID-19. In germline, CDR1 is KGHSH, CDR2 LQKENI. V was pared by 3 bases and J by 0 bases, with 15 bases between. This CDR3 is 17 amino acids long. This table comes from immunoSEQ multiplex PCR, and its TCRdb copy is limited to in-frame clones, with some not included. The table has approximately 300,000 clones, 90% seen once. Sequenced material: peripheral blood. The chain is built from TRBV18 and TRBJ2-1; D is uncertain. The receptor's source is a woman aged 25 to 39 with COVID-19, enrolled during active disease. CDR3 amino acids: CASSPIPLSSSYNEQFF. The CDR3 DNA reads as TGTGCCAGCTCACCGATCCCCCTCTCGAGCTCCTACAATGAGCAGTTCTTC.